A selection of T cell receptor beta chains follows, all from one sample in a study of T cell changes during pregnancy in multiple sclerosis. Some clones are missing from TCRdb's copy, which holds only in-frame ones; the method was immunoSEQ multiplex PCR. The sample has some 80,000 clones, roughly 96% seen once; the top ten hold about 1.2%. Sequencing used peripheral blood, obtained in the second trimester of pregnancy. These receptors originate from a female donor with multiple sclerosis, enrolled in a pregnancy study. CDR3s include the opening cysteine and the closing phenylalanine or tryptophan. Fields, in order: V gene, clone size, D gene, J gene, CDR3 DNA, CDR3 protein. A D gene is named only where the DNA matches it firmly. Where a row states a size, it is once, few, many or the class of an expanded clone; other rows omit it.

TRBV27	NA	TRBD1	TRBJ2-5	TGTGCCAGCAGTCTGGGACAGGATGTATACTTC	CASSLGQDVYF
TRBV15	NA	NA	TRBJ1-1	TGTGCCACCAGCCCGGGGGAGGGTGAAGCTTTCTTT	CATSPGEGEAFF
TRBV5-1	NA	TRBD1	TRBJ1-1	TGCGCCAGCAGCGTTGACAGGGGTACTGAAGCTTTCTTT	CASSVDRGTEAFF
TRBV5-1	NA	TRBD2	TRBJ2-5	TGCGCCAGCAGCTTGAGTCTAGCGGAAGAGACCCAGTACTTC	CASSLSLAEETQYF
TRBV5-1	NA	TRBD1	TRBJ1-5	TGCGCCAGCAGCCTTGGGACAGGGGAACAGCCCCAGCATTTT	CASSLGTGEQPQHF
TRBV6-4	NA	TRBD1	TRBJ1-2	TGTGCCAGCAGTGACTCCGGGACAGGGGACGGCTACACCTTC	CASSDSGTGDGYTF
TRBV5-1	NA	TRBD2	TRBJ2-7	TGCGCCAGCCCACTCGGGGGGGGTTTTTACTACGAGCAGTACTTC	CASPLGGGFYYEQYF
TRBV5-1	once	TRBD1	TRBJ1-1	TGCGCCAGCAGCTTGGAGGGACAGCTGAACACTGAAGCTTTCTTT	CASSLEGQLNTEAFF
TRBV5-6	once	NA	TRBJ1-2	TGTGCCAGCAGCTTGGTCGGCTCTGGGGAGACCTACACCTTC	CASSLVGSGETYTF
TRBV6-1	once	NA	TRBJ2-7	TGTGCCAGCAGTTTCCCAGGGCCTCGGGAGCAGTACTTC	CASSFPGPREQYF
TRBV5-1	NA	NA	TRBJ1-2	TGCGCCAGCAGCCCCGATAGGGGCTCGTTATATGGCTACACCTTC	CASSPDRGSLYGYTF
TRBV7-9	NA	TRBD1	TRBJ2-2	TGTGCCAGCAGCTTAGGGCAGGGGGTCACCGGGGAGCTGTTTTTT	CASSLGQGVTGELFF
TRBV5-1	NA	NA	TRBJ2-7	TGCGCCAGCAGCTTGACTAGGGCCTACGAGCAGTACTTC	CASSLTRAYEQYF
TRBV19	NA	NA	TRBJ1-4	TGTGCCAGTAGTATAGGGGGCAGTCGGGAAAAACTGTTTTTT	CASSIGGSREKLFF
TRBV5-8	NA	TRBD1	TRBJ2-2	TGTGCCAGCAGCTTAGGGACAGGTCCCGGGGAGCTGTTTTTT	CASSLGTGPGELFF
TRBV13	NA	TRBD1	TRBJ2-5	TGTGCCAGCAGCTTAAGGGGGACAGGGAAAGAGACCCAGTACTTC	CASSLRGTGKETQYF
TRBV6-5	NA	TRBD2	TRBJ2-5	TGTGCCAGCAGTTACGGGAGCGGGAGGCCCCAAGAGACCCAGTACTTC	CASSYGSGRPQETQYF
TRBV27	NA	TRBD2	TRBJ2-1	TGTGCCAGCAGTTTATCTCGGGGGGGGAAATACAATGAGCAGTTCTTC	CASSLSRGGKYNEQFF
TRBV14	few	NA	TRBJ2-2	TGTGCCAGCAGCCCGAGCCGGACGGGGGTGGCCGGGGAGCTGTTTTTT	CASSPSRTGVAGELFF
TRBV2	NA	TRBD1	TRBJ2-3	TGTGCCAGCAGTGACAGGGGGAGTTATACAGATACGCAGTATTTT	CASSDRGSYTDTQYF
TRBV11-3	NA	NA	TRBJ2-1	TGTGCCAGCAGCTTGGCGGTATGGGGCAGCTCCTACAATGAGCAGTTCTTC	CASSLAVWGSSYNEQFF
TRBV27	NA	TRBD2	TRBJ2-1	TGTGCCAGCAGTTTTTTGGCCTCGACTAGCGGTAATTTTGAGCAGTTCTTC	CASSFLASTSGNFEQFF